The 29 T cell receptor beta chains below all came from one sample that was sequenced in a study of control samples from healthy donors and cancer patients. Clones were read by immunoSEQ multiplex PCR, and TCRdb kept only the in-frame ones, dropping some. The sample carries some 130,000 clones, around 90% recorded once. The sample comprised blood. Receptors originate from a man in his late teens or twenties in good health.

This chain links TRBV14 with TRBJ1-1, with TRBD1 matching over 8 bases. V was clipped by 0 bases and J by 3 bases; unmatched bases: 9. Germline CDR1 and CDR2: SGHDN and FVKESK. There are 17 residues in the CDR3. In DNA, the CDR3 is TGTGCCAGCAGCCAAGATATCGGCAGGGGGCTTGACACTGAAGCTTTCTTT. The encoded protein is CASSQDIGRGLDTEAFF. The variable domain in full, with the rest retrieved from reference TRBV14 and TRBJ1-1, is EAGVTQFPSHSVIEKGQTVTLRCDPISGHDNLYWYRRVMGKEIKFLLHFVKESKQDESGMPNNRFLAERTGGTYSTLKVQPAELEDSGVYFCASSQDIGRGLDTEAFFGQGTRLTVV.

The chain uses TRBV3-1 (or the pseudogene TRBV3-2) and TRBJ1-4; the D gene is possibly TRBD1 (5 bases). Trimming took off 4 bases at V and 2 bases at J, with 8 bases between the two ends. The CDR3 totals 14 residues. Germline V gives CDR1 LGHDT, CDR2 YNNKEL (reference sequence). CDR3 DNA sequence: TGTGCCAGCAGCCCGGGACGGACTAATGAAAAACTGTTTTTT. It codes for CASSPGRTNEKLFF.

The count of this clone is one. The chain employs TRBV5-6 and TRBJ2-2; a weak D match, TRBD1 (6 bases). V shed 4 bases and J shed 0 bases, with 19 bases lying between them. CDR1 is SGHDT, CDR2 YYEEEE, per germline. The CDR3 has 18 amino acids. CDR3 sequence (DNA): TGTGCCAGCAGCCCTGGACAGTTCCCGAGATCGAACACCGGGGAGCTGTTTTTT. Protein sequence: CASSPGQFPRSNTGELFF.

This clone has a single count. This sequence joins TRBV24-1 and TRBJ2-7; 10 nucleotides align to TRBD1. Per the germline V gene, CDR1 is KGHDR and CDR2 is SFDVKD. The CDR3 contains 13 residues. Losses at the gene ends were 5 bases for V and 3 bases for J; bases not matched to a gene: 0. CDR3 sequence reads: CATSGDRGYEQYF. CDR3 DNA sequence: TGTGCCACCAGTGGGGACAGGGGCTACGAGCAGTACTTC.

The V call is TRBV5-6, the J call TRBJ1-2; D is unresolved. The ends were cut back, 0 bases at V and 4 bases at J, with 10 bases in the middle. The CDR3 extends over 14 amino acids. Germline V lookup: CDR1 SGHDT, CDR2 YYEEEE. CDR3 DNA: TGTGCCAGCAGCTTGGCCCAGGCGTTCTATGGCTACACCTTC. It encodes CASSLAQAFYGYTF.

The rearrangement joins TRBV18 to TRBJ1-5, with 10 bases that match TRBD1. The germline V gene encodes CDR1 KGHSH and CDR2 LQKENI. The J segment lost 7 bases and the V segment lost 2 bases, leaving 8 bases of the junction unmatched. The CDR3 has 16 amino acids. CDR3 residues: CASSPDPTGGIQPQHF. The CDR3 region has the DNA TGTGCCAGCTCACCAGATCCGACAGGGGGCATACAGCCCCAGCATTTT.

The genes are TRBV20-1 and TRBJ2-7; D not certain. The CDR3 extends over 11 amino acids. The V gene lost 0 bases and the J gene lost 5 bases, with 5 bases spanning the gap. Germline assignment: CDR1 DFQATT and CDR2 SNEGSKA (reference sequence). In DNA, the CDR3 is TGCAGTGCTAGAGATCTGGACGAGCAGTACTTC. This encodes CSARDLDEQYF.

In DNA, the CDR3 is TGCAGTGCTAAGATGGCTTTCTTT. Protein sequence: CSAKMAFF. The V and J genes are TRBV20-1 and TRBJ1-1; no clear D. The CDR3 is made up of 8 amino acids. Germline CDR1 is DFQATT and CDR2 is SNEGSKA (reference sequence). The V and J ends lost 4 bases and 11 bases respectively, with 5 bases between them.

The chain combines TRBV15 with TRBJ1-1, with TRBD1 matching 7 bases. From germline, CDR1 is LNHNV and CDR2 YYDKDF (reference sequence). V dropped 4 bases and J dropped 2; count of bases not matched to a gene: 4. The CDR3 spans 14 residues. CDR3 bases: TGTGCCACCAGCACGACAGGGTACAACACTGAAGCTTTCTTT. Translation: CATSTTGYNTEAFF.

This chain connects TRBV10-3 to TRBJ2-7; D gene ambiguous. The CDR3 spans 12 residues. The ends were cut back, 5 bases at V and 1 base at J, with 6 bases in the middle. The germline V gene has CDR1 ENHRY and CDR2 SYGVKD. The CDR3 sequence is CAISPASYEQYF. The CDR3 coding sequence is TGTGCCATCAGTCCGGCTTCCTACGAGCAGTACTTC.

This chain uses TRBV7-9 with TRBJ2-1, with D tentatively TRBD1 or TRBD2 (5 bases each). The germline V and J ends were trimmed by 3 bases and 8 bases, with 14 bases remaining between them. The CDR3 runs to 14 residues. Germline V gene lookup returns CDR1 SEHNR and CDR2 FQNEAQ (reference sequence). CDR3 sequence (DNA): TGTGCCAGCAGCTTCGGGTTTGTGGGGGATGAGCAGTTCTTC. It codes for CASSFGFVGDEQFF.

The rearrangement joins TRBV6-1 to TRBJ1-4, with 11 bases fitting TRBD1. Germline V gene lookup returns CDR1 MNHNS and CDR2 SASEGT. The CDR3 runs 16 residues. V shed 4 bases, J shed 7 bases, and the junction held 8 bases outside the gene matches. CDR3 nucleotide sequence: TGTGCCAGCAGTGGAAGGACAGGGGGCTGGGGTGAAAAACTGTTTTTT. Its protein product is CASSGRTGGWGEKLFF.

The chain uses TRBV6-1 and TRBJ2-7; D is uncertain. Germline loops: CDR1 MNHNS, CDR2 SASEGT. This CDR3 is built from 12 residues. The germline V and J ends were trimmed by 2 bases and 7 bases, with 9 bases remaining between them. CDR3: CASSELSGEQYV. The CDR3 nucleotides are TGTGCCAGCAGTGAATTGAGTGGAGAGCAGTACGTC.

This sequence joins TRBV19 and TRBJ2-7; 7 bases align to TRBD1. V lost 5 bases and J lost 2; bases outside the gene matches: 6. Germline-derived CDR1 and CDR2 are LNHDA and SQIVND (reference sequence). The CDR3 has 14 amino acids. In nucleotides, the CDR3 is TGTGCCAGTAGTGCTTACAGGGGAGCCTACGAGCAGTACTTC. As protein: CASSAYRGAYEQYF.

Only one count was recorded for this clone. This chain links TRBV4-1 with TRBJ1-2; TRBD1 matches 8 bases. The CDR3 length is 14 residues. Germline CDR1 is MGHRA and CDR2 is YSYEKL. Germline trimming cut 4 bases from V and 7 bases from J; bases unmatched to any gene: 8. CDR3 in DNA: TGCGCCAGCAGCCCTCAGGACAGGGATGGTGGCTACACCTTC. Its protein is CASSPQDRDGGYTF.

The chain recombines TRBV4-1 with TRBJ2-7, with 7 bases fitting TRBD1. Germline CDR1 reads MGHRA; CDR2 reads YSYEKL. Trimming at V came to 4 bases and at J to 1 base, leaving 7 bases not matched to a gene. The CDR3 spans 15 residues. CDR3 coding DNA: TGCGCCAGCAGCCCCCGACAGGGAGAGTCCTACGAGCAGTACTTC. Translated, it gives CASSPRQGESYEQYF.

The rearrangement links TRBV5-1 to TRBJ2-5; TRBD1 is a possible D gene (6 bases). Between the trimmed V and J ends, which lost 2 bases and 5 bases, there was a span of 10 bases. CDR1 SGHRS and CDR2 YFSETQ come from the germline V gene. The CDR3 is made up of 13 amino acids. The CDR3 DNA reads TGCGCCAGCAGCTTCAGGGGTTGGGAGACCCAGTACTTC. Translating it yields CASSFRGWETQYF.

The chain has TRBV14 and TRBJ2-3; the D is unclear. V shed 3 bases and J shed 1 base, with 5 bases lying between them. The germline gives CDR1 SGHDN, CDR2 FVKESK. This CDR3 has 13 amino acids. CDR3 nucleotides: TGTGCCAGCAGCCACGATCGCACAGATACGCAGTATTTT. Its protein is CASSHDRTDTQYF.

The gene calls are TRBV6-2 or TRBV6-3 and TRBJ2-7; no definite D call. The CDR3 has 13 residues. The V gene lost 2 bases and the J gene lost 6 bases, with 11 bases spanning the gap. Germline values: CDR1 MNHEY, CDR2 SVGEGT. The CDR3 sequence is CASSYGVTREQYV. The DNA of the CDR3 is TGTGCCAGCAGTTACGGCGTTACCCGCGAGCAGTACGTC.

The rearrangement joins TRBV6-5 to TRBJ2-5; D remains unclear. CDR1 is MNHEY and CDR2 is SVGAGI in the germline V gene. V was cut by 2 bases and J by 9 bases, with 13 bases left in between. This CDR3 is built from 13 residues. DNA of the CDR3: TGTGCCAGCAGTTACCCCCCGCTGTCGGCCCAGTACTTC. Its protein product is CASSYPPLSAQYF.

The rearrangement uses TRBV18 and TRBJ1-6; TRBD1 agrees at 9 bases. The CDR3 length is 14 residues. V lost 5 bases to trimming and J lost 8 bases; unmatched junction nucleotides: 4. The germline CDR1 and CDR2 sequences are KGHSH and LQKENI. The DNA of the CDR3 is TGTGCCAGCTCAACCCGGGACAGGGATTCACCCCTCCACTTT. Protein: CASSTRDRDSPLHF.

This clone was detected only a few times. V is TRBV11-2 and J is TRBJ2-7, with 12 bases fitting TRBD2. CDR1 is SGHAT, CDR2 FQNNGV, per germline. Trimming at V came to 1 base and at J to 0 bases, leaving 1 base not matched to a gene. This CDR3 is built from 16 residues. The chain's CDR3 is CASSLGTSGASYEQYV. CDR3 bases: TGTGCCAGCAGCTTAGGGACTAGCGGGGCCTCCTACGAGCAGTACGTC.

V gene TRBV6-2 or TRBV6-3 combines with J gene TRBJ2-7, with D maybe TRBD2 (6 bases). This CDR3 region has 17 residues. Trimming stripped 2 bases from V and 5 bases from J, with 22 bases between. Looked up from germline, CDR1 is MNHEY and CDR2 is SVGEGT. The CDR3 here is CASSYNIREKGLNEQYV. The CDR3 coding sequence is TGTGCCAGCAGTTACAATATTCGGGAGAAGGGCTTGAACGAGCAGTACGTC.

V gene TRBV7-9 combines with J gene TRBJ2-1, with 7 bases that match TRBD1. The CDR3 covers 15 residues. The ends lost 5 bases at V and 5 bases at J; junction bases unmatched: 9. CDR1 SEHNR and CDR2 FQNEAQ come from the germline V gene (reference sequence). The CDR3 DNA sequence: TGTGCCAGCAGCGCCCCCACAAGGGGGCACAATGAGCAGTTCTTC. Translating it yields CASSAPTRGHNEQFF.

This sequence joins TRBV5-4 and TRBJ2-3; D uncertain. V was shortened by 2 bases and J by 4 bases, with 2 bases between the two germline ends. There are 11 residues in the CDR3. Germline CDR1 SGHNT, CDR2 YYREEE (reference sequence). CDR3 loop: CASSLSDTQYF. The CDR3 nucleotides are TGTGCCAGCAGCTTATCAGATACGCAGTATTTT.

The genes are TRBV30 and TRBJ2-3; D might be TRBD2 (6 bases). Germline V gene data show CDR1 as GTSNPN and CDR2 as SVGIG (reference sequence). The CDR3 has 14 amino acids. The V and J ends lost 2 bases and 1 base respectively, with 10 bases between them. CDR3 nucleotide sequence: TGTGCCTGGAGTAGCGGGCTGGGCACAGATACGCAGTATTTT. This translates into CAWSSGLGTDTQYF.

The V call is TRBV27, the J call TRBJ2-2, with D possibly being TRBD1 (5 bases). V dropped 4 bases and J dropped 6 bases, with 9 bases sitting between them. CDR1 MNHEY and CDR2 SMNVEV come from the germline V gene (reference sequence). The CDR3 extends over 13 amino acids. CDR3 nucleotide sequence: TGTGCCAGCAGTTACACGACAGCCGGGGAGCTGTTTTTT. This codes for CASSYTTAGELFF.

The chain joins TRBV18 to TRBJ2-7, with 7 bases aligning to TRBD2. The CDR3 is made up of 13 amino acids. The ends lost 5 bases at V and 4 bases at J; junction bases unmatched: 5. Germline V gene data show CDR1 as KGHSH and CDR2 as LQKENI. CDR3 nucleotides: TGTGCCAGCTCAGGGGGGGAGAGTTACGAGCAGTACTTC. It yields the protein CASSGGESYEQYF.

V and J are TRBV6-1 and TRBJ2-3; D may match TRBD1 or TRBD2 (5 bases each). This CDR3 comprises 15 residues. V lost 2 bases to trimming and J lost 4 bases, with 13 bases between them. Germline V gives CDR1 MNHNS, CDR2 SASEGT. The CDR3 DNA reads TGTGCCAGCAGTGAAAAGGGACCCGCCCCAGATACGCAGTATTTT. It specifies CASSEKGPAPDTQYF.